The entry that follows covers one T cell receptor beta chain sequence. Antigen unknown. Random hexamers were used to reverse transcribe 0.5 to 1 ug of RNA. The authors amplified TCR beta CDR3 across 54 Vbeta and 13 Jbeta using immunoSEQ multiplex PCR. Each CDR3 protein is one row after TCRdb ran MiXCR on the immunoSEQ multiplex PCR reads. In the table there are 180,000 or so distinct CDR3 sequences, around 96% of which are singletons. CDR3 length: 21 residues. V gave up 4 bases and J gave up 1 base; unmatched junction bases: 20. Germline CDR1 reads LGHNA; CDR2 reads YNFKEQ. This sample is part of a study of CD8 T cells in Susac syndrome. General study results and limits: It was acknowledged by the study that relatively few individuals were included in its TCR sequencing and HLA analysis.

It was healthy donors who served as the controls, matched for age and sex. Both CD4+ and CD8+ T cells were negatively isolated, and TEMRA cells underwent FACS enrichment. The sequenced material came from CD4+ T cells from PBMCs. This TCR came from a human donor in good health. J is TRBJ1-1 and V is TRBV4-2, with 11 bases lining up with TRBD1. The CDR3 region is CASSLQEDRGRGVGRNTEAFF. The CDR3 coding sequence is TGTGCCAGCAGCCTCCAAGAGGACAGGGGGCGAGGAGTTGGGAGGAACACTGAAGCTTTCTTT.